This T cell receptor (beta chain) was obtained from a study of blood T cell repertoires in COVID-19. Study details: There were acute and convalescent COVID-19 samples, and they came from the United States, Italy and Spain. T cells, B-cell-depleted T cells, or PBMCs provided the cDNA or gDNA that served as material.

Authors' data handling: Estimates of nucleated cell counts were drawn from the amplification of reference gene primers. The data were produced by immunoSEQ multiplex PCR, yet TCRdb's version contains in-frame clones alone and is incomplete. V, J and clone size are taken as reported in that table, and D and trimming were inferred from the DNA itself. Of 200,000 to 250,000 clones listed, 80% are singletons. The V gene lost 2 bases and the J gene lost 5 bases, with 11 bases spanning the gap. Germline-derived CDR1 and CDR2 are PRHDT and FYEKMQ (reference sequence). This CDR3 is built from 14 residues. This TCR was sampled from a woman between 70 and 85 years old with acute or convalescent COVID-19. This chain connects TRBV13 to TRBJ2-3, with D perhaps matching TRBD1 (8 bases). The sample was peripheral blood. DNA for the CDR3: TGTGCCAGCAGCTTAAACAGGGGGGGAGATACGCAGTATTTT. Protein: CASSLNRGGDTQYF.